The clone carrying this T cell receptor beta chain has just a few counts. Its antigen is unknown. The donors comprised healthy bone marrow donors. The CDR3 covers 16 residues. Germline V gene sequence: CDR1 MNHEY, CDR2 SVGAGI. Trimming left V 0 bases short and J 2 bases short, with 11 bases between. This entry is derived from a study of cytomegalovirus exposure and HLA in healthy donors. Study information: Early on, a data release was issued that held some 91 million unique TCRs from HLA-typed donors.

In the PCR, 60 Vbeta and 13 Jbeta primers were used. Assay used: immunoSEQ multiplex PCR; TCRdb lists only in-frame clones, some missing. Here the sample spans approximately 83,000 clones, 65% to 85% being singletons. The study, taken as a whole, reports: TCR beta sequences reportedly predicted the HLA-A and HLA-B alleles of most subjects accurately.

The chain couples TRBV6-5 to TRBJ1-3, with D maybe TRBD1 (5 bases). This receptor was taken from a young man in good health and CMV-seronegative. Sequenced: PBMCs. The CDR3 DNA is TGTGCCAGCAGTTACTCGGAAGGGGTTGCTGGAAACACCATATATTTT. Amino acids: CASSYSEGVAGNTIYF.